A selection of T cell receptor beta chains follows, all from one sample in a study of Graves' ophthalmopathy and Graves' hyperthyroidism. One entry per CDR3 protein results from TCRdb running MiXCR on the multiplex PCR reads. The table has about 420,000 distinct CDR3 sequences, under 25% seen once. The specimen was peripheral blood. These receptors were taken from a woman in her late teens or twenties with stable Graves' hyperthyroidism. The CDR3 runs from the conserved cysteine through the conserved F or W. Each record gives: clone size, D gene, J gene, V gene, CDR3 DNA, CDR3 protein. The D gene is left open where the match is weak. Where a row states a size, it is once, few, many or the class of an expanded clone; other rows omit it.

few,TRBD2,TRBJ2-5,TRBV7-8,TGTGCCAGCAGCTTATGGGCTAGCGGCGATCAAGAGACCCAGTACTTC,CASSLWASGDQETQYF
many,NA,TRBJ1-5,TRBV19,TGTGCCAGTAATCGAGTTATAGGGAATCAGCCCCAGCATTTT,CASNRVIGNQPQHF
many,NA,TRBJ1-1,TRBV20-1,TGCAGTGCTAGAGGGATCCGGGGGCGCGATGAAGCTTTCTTT,CSARGIRGRDEAFF
many,NA,TRBJ1-1,TRBV6-2/TRBV6-3,TGTGCCAGCAGTTACTTGGAAGGCTGGATAAAAGTCACTGAAGCTTTCTTT,CASSYLEGWIKVTEAFF
many,NA,TRBJ2-2,TRBV7-3,TGTGCCAGCAGCTTAACTAGGCCCGGGGAGCTGTTTTTT,CASSLTRPGELFF
many,NA,TRBJ2-5,TRBV4-1,TGCGCCAGCAGCACCTCCGGGACAACCCAAGAGACCCAGTACTTC,CASSTSGTTQETQYF
few,NA,TRBJ1-3,TRBV3-1,TGTGCCAGCAGCCAAGATTTTGCGGGGGACTCTGGAAACACCATATATTTT,CASSQDFAGDSGNTIYF
many,TRBD2,TRBJ2-5,TRBV7-9,TGTGCCAGCAGCGCAACTAGCGTGGAGACCCAGTACTTC,CASSATSVETQYF
many,TRBD2,TRBJ2-5,TRBV12-3/TRBV12-4,TGTGCCAGCAGCACCCCATTTAGCGGGGGTTACGAGGAGACCCAGTACTTC,CASSTPFSGGYEETQYF
many,NA,TRBJ2-5,TRBV6-2/TRBV6-3,TGTGCCAGCAGTTACTCAAACCGGGACCCACAAGAGACCAAGTACTTC,CASSYSNRDPQETKYF
few,TRBD1,TRBJ1-1,TRBV12-3/TRBV12-4,TGTGCCAGCAAAATACAGGGGACGAAGAACACTGAAGCTTTCTTT,CASKIQGTKNTEAFF
NA,NA,TRBJ2-7,TRBV24-1,TGTGCCACTAGTGAGCTACAGGGCCCCGAGCAGTACTTC,CATSELQGPEQYF
many,TRBD1,TRBJ2-7,TRBV12-3/TRBV12-4,TGTGCCAGCAGCCCGGACAGGGGGCGGGAGCAGTACTTC,CASSPDRGREQYF
many,TRBD2,TRBJ2-5,TRBV20-1,TGCAGTGCTAATGGCGGGGGTGGGCGGGAGACCCAGTACTTC,CSANGGGGRETQYF
many,NA,TRBJ1-6,TRBV28,TGTGCCAGCAGTGGGCAGAGAAATTCACCCCTCCACTTT,CASSGQRNSPLHF
many,NA,TRBJ2-5,TRBV6-5,TGTGCCAGCAGTTACTCGAGGTTGGGACAAGAGACCCAGTACTTC,CASSYSRLGQETQYF
NA,NA,TRBJ2-5,TRBV5-1,TGCGCCAGCAGCTTGACCAGCGGGCTTCAAGAGACCCAGTACTTC,CASSLTSGLQETQYF
many,TRBD1,TRBJ2-7,TRBV29-1,TGCAGCGTCCGGGACAGGGGGCTCTATGCGCAGTACTTC,CSVRDRGLYAQYF
few,NA,TRBJ1-5,TRBV6-1,TGTGCCAGCAGTGACCGGGACACTCGCAATCAGCCCCAGCATTTT,CASSDRDTRNQPQHF
NA,NA,TRBJ1-1,TRBV27,TGTGCCAGCAGTCTGACAGGACTGACGACTGAAGCTTGCTTT,CASSLTGLTTEACF
NA,TRBD1,TRBJ2-5,TRBV27,TGTGCCAGCAGTTTATCCCCCACAGGGGGGCAAGAGACCCAGTACTTC,CASSLSPTGGQETQYF
NA,NA,TRBJ2-2,TRBV27,TGTGCCAGCAGTTTAGAAGAAGCGGCCGGGGAGCTGTTTTTT,CASSLEEAAGELFF
many,NA,TRBJ2-7,TRBV18,TGTGCCAGCTCACCACCGAGTCAGGGACGCCTGTACTTC,CASSPPSQGRLYF
many,TRBD1,TRBJ2-2,TRBV24-1,TGTGCCACCAGTGACCGCGGACAGGGAGTCACCGGGGAGCTGTTTTTT,CATSDRGQGVTGELFF
NA,TRBD1,TRBJ2-7,TRBV25-1,TGTGCCAGCAGTGAAAGGGGGCTTAACTACGAGCAGTACTTC,CASSERGLNYEQYF
NA,NA,TRBJ2-4,TRBV6-2/TRBV6-3,TGTGCCAGCACCGAACCCCCCAAAAACATTCAGTACTTC,CASTEPPKNIQYF
many,NA,TRBJ1-1,TRBV6-4,TGTGCCAGCATGGGCAGCTTGAACACTGAAGCTTTCTTT,CASMGSLNTEAFF
many,NA,TRBJ1-1,TRBV4-3,TGCGCCAGCAGCCAAGAATTCGGGGCGTTGGCCACTGAAGCTTTCTTT,CASSQEFGALATEAFF
many,NA,TRBJ2-2,TRBV11-2,TGTGCCAGCAGCTTAGACGAGGGTCCAACGGACACCGGGGAGCTGTTTTTT,CASSLDEGPTDTGELFF
NA,TRBD2,TRBJ2-7,TRBV29-1,TGCATCGTGAAACTAGCGGGAGGGCCTTACGAGCAGTACTTC,CIVKLAGGPYEQYF
few,NA,TRBJ2-7,TRBV20-1,TGCAGTGCTAGAGAGGCGGAACGCGAGCAGTACTTC,CSAREAEREQYF
many,NA,TRBJ2-7,TRBV29-1,TGCAGTGCCTCGGGGCAGGGGAGCGAGCAGTACTTC,CSASGQGSEQYF
many,TRBD1,TRBJ2-7,TRBV28,TGTGCCAGCAGGACACCCGGACAGGGAAGGTCCTACGAGCAGTACTTC,CASRTPGQGRSYEQYF
NA,NA,TRBJ1-1,TRBV7-9,TGTGCCAGCAGGGAAGGGGGAACTGAAGCTTTCTTT,CASREGGTEAFF
NA,TRBD2,TRBJ2-2,TRBV11-1,TGTGCCAGCAGCTCCTGGATGTTTCTTGCGGGAGACGACACCGGGGAGCTGTTTTTT,CASSSWMFLAGDDTGELFF
NA,TRBD1,TRBJ1-1,TRBV28,TGTGCCAGCAGTTTAGCCCGGGGACAGCTCACTGAAGCTTTCTTT,CASSLARGQLTEAFF
NA,NA,TRBJ1-3,TRBV12-3/TRBV12-4,TGTGCCAGCAGTTTACGGGTCTCGAGCTCTGGAAACACCATATATTTT,CASSLRVSSSGNTIYF
many,TRBD1,TRBJ1-1,TRBV29-1,TGCAGCGTTTCCGGGACAGCATCCACTGAAGCTTTCTTT,CSVSGTASTEAFF
NA,NA,TRBJ2-7,TRBV18,TGTGCCAGCTCACCAACCGACAGGAGGGTTTACGAGCAGTACTTC,CASSPTDRRVYEQYF
many,NA,TRBJ1-2,TRBV30,TGTGCCTGGAGTGTAGTACCCCGTGGGGACCTCAACTATGGCTACACCTTC,CAWSVVPRGDLNYGYTF
few,TRBD1,TRBJ2-5,TRBV7-8,TGTGCCAGCAGCTTATGGGACAGGGGGCGCCAAGAGACCCAGTACTTC,CASSLWDRGRQETQYF
many,TRBD2,TRBJ2-7,TRBV7-2,TGTGCCAGCAGCTTAGCGGCTAGCGGATACGAGCAGTACTTC,CASSLAASGYEQYF
few,TRBD1,TRBJ2-1,TRBV29-1,TGCAGCGTTTTAAGGACAGGCTCCTACAATGAGAAGTTCTTC,CSVLRTGSYNEKFF